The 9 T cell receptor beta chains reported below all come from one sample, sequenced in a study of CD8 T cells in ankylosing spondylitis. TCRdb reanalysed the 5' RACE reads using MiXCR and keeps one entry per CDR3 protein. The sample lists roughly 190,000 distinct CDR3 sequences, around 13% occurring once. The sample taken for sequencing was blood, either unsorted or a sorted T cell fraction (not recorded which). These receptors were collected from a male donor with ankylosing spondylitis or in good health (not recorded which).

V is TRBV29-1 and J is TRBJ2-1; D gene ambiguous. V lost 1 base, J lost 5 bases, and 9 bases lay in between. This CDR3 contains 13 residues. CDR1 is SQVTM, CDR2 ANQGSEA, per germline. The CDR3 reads CSVEGSTHNEQFF. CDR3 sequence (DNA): TGCAGCGTTGAAGGGTCCACCCACAATGAGCAGTTCTTC.

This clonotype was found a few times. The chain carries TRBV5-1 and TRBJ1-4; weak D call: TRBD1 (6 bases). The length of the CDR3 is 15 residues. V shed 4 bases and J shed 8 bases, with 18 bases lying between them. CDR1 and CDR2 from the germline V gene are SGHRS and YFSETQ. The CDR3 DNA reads TGCGCCAGCAGCCCAACCCCAGGGGTGGAAGAAAAACTGTTTTTT. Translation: CASSPTPGVEEKLFF.

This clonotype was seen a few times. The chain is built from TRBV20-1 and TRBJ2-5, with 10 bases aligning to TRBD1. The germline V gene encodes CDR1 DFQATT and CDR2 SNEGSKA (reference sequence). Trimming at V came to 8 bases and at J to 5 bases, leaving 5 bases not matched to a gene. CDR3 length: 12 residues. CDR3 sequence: CSLGQGGETQYF. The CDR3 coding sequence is TGCAGTCTCGGACAGGGGGGCGAGACCCAGTACTTC.

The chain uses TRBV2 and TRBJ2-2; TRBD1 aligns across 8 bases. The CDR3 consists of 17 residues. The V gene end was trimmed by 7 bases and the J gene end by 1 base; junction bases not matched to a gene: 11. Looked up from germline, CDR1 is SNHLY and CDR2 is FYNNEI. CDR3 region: CASMSRTGSGNTGELFF. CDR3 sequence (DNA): TGTGCCAGCATGTCCAGGACAGGGAGCGGGAACACCGGGGAGCTGTTTTTT.

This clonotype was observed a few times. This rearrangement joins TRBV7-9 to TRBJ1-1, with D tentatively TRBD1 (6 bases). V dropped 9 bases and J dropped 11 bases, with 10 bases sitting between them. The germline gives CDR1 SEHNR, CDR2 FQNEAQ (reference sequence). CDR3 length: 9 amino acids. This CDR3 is CASRGAAFF. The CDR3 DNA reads TGTGCCAGTAGGGGGGCGGCTTTCTTT.

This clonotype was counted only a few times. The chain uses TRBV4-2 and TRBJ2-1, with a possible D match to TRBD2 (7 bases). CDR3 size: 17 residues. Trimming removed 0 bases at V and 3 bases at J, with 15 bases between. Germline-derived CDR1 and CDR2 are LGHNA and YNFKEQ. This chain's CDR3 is CASSQEERGALYNEQFF. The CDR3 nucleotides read TGTGCCAGCAGCCAAGAAGAACGGGGGGCCCTCTACAATGAGCAGTTCTTC.

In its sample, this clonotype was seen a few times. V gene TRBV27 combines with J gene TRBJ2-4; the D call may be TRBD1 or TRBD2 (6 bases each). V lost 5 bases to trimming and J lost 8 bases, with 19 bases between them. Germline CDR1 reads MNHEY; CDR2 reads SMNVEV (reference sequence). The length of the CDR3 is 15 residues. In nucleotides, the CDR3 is TGTGCCAGCAGTCCGCTGGGGGGCCACGTGGACATTCAGTACTTC. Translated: CASSPLGGHVDIQYF.

CDR3 nucleotides: TGTGCCAGCAGCGTAGGGAGGCGCGGACCACGAGGATACAATGAGCAGTTCTTC. Translated, it gives CASSVGRRGPRGYNEQFF. V is TRBV9 and J is TRBJ2-1; D might be TRBD2 (5 bases). Trimming cost V 0 bases and J 4 bases, with 20 bases left between them. The CDR3 is 18 residues long. Germline CDR1 SGDLS, CDR2 YYNGEE.

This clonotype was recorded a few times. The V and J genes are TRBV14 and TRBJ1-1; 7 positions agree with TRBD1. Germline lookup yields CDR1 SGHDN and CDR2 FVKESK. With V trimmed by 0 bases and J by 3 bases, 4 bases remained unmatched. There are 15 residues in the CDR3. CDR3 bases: TGTGCCAGCAGCCAAGACGGGCAGGGGGACACTGAAGCTTTCTTT. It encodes CASSQDGQGDTEAFF. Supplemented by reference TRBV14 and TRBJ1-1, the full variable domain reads EAGVTQFPSHSVIEKGQTVTLRCDPISGHDNLYWYRRVMGKEIKFLLHFVKESKQDESGMPNNRFLAERTGGTYSTLKVQPAELEDSGVYFCASSQDGQGDTEAFFGQGTRLTVV.